A selection of T cell receptor beta chains follows, all from one sample in a study of blood T cell repertoires in COVID-19. Libraries were prepared by immunoSEQ multiplex PCR; TCRdb keeps only in-frame clonotypes and omits some of them. The sample has roughly 320,000 clones; 70% to 90% are singletons. Sequenced: peripheral blood. The receptors were sampled from a woman aged 45-59 years with COVID-19, enrolled during active disease. Both conserved end residues are part of each CDR3. The D gene is left open where the match is weak. The listing skips clone size in some rows; elsewhere it reads once, few, many or a size class.

v_gene,d_gene,j_gene,abundance,CDR3nt,CDR3aa
TRBV18,TRBD1,TRBJ2-5,-,TGTGCCAGCTCACCCGGTAACAGGGGGCTACAAGAGACCCAGTACTTC,CASSPGNRGLQETQYF
TRBV27,-,TRBJ2-4,-,TGTGCCAGCAGTTTGCGGTCCTCGACAGGAGACAAAAACATTCAGTACTTC,CASSLRSSTGDKNIQYF
TRBV4-3,TRBD2,TRBJ2-1,-,TGCGCCAGCAGCAGACAACTAGCGGGAGGCAACAATGAGCAGTTCTTC,CASSRQLAGGNNEQFF
TRBV7-9,-,TRBJ1-2,-,TGTGCCAGCAGCTTAGAGTTCAGATCCCATGGCTACACCTTC,CASSLEFRSHGYTF
TRBV29-1,TRBD1,TRBJ2-1,-,TGCAGCGCTCAATACACAGGGGACAATGAGCAGTTCTTC,CSAQYTGDNEQFF
TRBV18,-,TRBJ1-1,-,TGTGCCAGCTCACCACAAAACGGGAACACTGAAGCTTTCTTT,CASSPQNGNTEAFF
TRBV7-9,-,TRBJ1-5,-,TGTGCCAGCAGGTCTCAGGCCGATCAGCCCCAGCATTTT,CASRSQADQPQHF
TRBV29-1,TRBD2,TRBJ2-3,-,TGCAGCGTCACTCCGGGACTAGCTTTCGAGCCGCAGTATTTT,CSVTPGLAFEPQYF
TRBV7-9,-,TRBJ2-2,-,TGTGCCAGCAGCTTATCCACCGCCCGGCGAGGCACCGGGGAGCTGTTTTTT,CASSLSTARRGTGELFF
TRBV6-5,TRBD1,TRBJ1-2,-,TGTGCCAGCAGTTACGGGACAGGGGGCTATGGCTACACCTTC,CASSYGTGGYGYTF
TRBV29-1,-,TRBJ2-7,-,TGCAGCGTTATATCCTACGAGCAGTACTTC,CSVISYEQYF
TRBV7-9,-,TRBJ2-1,-,TGTGCCAGCAGCTTAGGTTCTGAGCGTTGGTATGAGCAGTTCTTC,CASSLGSERWYEQFF
TRBV18,-,TRBJ1-1,once,TGTGCCAGCTCACCACGAGGGGGGAACACTGAAGCTTTCTTT,CASSPRGGNTEAFF
TRBV4-1,TRBD2,TRBJ2-1,once,TGCGCCAGCAGCCAAGATCTTACTAGCGGGCCTTACAATGAGCAGTTCTTC,CASSQDLTSGPYNEQFF
TRBV5-1,-,TRBJ1-6,-,TGCGCCAGCAGCTTGGTCAGCTCCTATAATTCACCCCTCCACTTT,CASSLVSSYNSPLHF
TRBV5-1,-,TRBJ2-7,-,TGCGCCAGCAGCGTGGCGGGCAACTGGGGCTTCTCCTACGAGCAGTACTTC,CASSVAGNWGFSYEQYF
TRBV19,-,TRBJ2-1,-,TGTGCCAGTAGTGTCGGGACTCTCTACAATGAGCAGTTCTTC,CASSVGTLYNEQFF
TRBV3-1/TRBV3-2,-,TRBJ1-2,-,TGTGCCAGCGAATCGGGTAACTATGGCTACACCTTC,CASESGNYGYTF
TRBV6-5,TRBD1,TRBJ2-7,-,TGTGCCAGCAGTTACTCCAGGACAGGATCGAGCGGCGAGCAGTACTTC,CASSYSRTGSSGEQYF
TRBV21-1,-,TRBJ1-4,-,TGTGCCAGCAGCAAAGTACCCCACCGGGACAGGGAAAATGAAAAACTGTTTTTT,CASSKVPHRDRENEKLFF
TRBV5-1,-,TRBJ1-2,-,TGCGCCAGCAGGGCGGCAGGGAAAGCTAACTATGGCTACACCTTC,CASRAAGKANYGYTF
TRBV6-5,-,TRBJ1-2,once,TGTGCCAGCACCTCGCGTATGGACAGATACTACACCTTC,CASTSRMDRYYTF
TRBV27,-,TRBJ1-2,once,TGTGCCAGCAGTTTACGTGGGACATCCGGCTACACCTTC,CASSLRGTSGYTF
TRBV3-1/TRBV3-2,-,TRBJ1-2,once,TGTGCCAGCAGCCAAGTGGGGAGAGGCTACACCTTC,CASSQVGRGYTF
TRBV5-4,-,TRBJ2-2,-,TGTGCCAGCAGCTTCGCAGGGAAGAGATCGAACACCGGGGAGCTGTTTTTT,CASSFAGKRSNTGELFF
TRBV10-3,-,TRBJ2-2,-,TGTGCCATCAGGCCGACTAACGGGGAGCTGTTTTTT,CAIRPTNGELFF
TRBV7-2,-,TRBJ2-5,-,TGTGCCAGCAGCCTCCAAGAGACCCAGTACTTC,CASSLQETQYF
TRBV9,TRBD2,TRBJ2-7,-,TGTGCCAGCAGCGTAGGTAGCGGGTCTTACTACGAGCAGTACTTC,CASSVGSGSYYEQYF
TRBV7-8,-,TRBJ2-5,-,TGTGCCAGCAGCTTCGTCCCGGACACCCAAGAGACCCAGTACTTC,CASSFVPDTQETQYF
TRBV6-2/TRBV6-3,TRBD1,TRBJ2-1,-,TGTGCCAGCAGCCTACAGGGGAATGAGCAGTTCTTC,CASSLQGNEQFF
TRBV18,-,TRBJ2-2,-,TGTGCCAGCTCCGGGGAGCTTTCGAACACCGGGGAGCTGTTTTTT,CASSGELSNTGELFF
TRBV3-1/TRBV3-2,-,TRBJ2-1,many,TGTGCCAGCAGCCAAGATCCTAACCAACTAGTATACAATGAGCAGTTCTTC,CASSQDPNQLVYNEQFF
TRBV5-1,TRBD2,TRBJ2-3,-,TGCGCCAGCAGCTCGATGGGACTAGCGGAGTGGGTTACGCAGTATTTT,CASSSMGLAEWVTQYF
TRBV11-3,-,TRBJ2-1,-,TGTGCCAGCAGCCCATCCGGGGTGGGGTTCAATGAGCAGTTCTTC,CASSPSGVGFNEQFF
TRBV12-5,TRBD1,TRBJ2-1,-,TGTGCTAGTGGTGACCGGGACAGGGGGGGCGGTGAGCAGTTCTTC,CASGDRDRGGGEQFF
TRBV6-5,TRBD2,TRBJ2-7,-,TGTGCCAGCAGTTACACTAGCGGGTTCTCCTACGAGCAGTACTTC,CASSYTSGFSYEQYF
TRBV5-6,TRBD1,TRBJ1-5,-,TGTGCCAGCAGTGACAGGGGGCTAAGCAATCAGCCCCAGCATTTT,CASSDRGLSNQPQHF
TRBV10-1,-,TRBJ2-7,-,TGCGCCAGCAGTGAGCTAGCAGGGGTCGAGCAGTACTTC,CASSELAGVEQYF
TRBV9,-,TRBJ1-5,-,TGTGCCAGCAGCGTAGCCAGGGAGGGTCAGCCCCAGCATTTT,CASSVAREGQPQHF
TRBV4-3,TRBD2,TRBJ2-1,-,TGCGCCAGCAGCCCTAGCCCAAGACTAGCGGGGCGATACAATGAGCAGTTCTTC,CASSPSPRLAGRYNEQFF
TRBV21-1,-,TRBJ2-7,-,TGTGCCAGCAGCAAAAACAAAAAATTGGGGCTCAGGGGATGTTTGGCTTACGAGCAGTACTTC,CASSKNKKLGLRGCLAYEQYF
TRBV19,-,TRBJ2-7,-,TGTGCCAGTAGTATAGCGGGAGTGAACTACGAGCAGTACTTC,CASSIAGVNYEQYF
TRBV7-6,-,TRBJ1-4,-,TGTGCCAGCAGCTTAAGACAGAATGAAAAACTGTTTTTT,CASSLRQNEKLFF
TRBV12-3/TRBV12-4,-,TRBJ2-5,once,TGTGCCAGCAGTTTCAGTTTGGAAGAGACCCAGTACTTC,CASSFSLEETQYF
TRBV11-2,TRBD2,TRBJ2-3,-,TGTGCCAGCAGGTCCGGGACTAGCGGAGGTGGTGTCAAGGGGGATACGCAGTATTTT,CASRSGTSGGGVKGDTQYF
TRBV7-3,-,TRBJ2-7,few,TGTGCCAGCAGTGCTACAGGGTACGAGCAGTACTTC,CASSATGYEQYF
TRBV19,TRBD2,TRBJ2-1,-,TGTGCCAGTAGACTAGCGGGAATCTCATCGGGATACAATGAGCAGTTCTTC,CASRLAGISSGYNEQFF
TRBV30,-,TRBJ1-2,-,TGTGCCTGGAACAAGGCGACAGCTTATGGCTACACCTTC,CAWNKATAYGYTF
TRBV6-1,-,TRBJ1-2,-,TGTGCCAGCAGTGCCGCCATGGGGGGAAGAATTAACTATGGCTACACCTTC,CASSAAMGGRINYGYTF
TRBV10-3,TRBD1,TRBJ1-1,-,TGTGCCATCAGTGCGAGGGGACAGTCAAACACTGAAGCTTTCTTT,CAISARGQSNTEAFF
TRBV6-6,TRBD1,TRBJ1-5,-,TGTGCCAGCAGTTACTCGAGGACAGGGGGCAATCAGCCCCAGCATTTT,CASSYSRTGGNQPQHF
TRBV7-3,-,TRBJ1-1,-,TGTGCCAGCAGCCGAGGGAGATACACTGAAGCTTTCTTT,CASSRGRYTEAFF
TRBV19,-,TRBJ1-2,-,TGTGCCAGTAGAAGGGAGGGACTGAACTATGGCTACACCTTC,CASRREGLNYGYTF
TRBV9,-,TRBJ2-1,-,TGTGCCAGCAGCCCTCAGGGCTACAATGAGCAGTTCTTC,CASSPQGYNEQFF
TRBV29-1,-,TRBJ1-1,-,TGCAGCGTTGAATGGCGGCTGGCAGAGAACACTGAAGCTTTCTTT,CSVEWRLAENTEAFF
TRBV5-5,-,TRBJ1-2,-,TGTGCCAGCAGCTCGGGGGGGACTACCTATAACTATGGCTACACCTTC,CASSSGGTTYNYGYTF
TRBV6-6,-,TRBJ1-2,-,TGTGCCAGCAAGGCGGGGGATTATGGCTACACCTTC,CASKAGDYGYTF